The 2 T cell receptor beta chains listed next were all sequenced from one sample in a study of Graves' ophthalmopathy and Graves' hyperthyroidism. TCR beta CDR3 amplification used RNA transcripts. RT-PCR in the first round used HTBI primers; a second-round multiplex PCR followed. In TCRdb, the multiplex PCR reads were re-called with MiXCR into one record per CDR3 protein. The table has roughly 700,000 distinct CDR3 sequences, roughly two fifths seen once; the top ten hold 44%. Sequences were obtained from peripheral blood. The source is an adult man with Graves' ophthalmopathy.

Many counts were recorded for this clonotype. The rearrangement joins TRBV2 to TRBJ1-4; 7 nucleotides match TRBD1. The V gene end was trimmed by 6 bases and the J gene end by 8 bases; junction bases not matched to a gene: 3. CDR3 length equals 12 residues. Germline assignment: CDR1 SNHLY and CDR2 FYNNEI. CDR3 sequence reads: CASSDREEKLFF. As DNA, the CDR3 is TGTGCCAGCAGCGACAGGGAGGAAAAACTGTTTTTT.

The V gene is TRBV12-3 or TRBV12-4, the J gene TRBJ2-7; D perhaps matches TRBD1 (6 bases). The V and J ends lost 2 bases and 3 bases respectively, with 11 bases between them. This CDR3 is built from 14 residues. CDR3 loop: CASSLMGQDYEQYF. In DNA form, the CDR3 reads TGTGCCAGCAGTTTAATGGGACAAGACTACGAGCAGTACTTC.